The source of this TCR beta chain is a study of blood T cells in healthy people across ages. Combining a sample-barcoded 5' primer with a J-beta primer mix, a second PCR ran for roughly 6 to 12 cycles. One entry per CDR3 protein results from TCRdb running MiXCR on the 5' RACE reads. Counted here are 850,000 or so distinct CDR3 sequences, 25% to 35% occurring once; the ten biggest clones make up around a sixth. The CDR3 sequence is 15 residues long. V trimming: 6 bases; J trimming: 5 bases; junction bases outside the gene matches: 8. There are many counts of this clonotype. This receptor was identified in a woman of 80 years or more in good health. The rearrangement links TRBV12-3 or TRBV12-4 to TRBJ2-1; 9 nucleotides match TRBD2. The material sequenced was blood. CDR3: CASSVAGANHNEQFF. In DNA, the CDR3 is TGTGCCAGCAGCGTAGCGGGGGCTAATCACAATGAGCAGTTCTTC.